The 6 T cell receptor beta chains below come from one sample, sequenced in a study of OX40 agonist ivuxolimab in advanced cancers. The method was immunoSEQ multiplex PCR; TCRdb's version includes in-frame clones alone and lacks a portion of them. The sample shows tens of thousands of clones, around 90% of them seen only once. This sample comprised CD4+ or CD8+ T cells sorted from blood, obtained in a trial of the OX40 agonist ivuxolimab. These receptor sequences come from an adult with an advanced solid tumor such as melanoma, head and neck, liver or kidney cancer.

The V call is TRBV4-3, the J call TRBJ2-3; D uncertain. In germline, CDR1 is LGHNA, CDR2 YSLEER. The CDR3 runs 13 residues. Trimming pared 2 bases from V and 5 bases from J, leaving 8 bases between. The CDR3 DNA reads TGCGCCAGCAGCCAAAATTTAGAAGATACGCAGTATTTT. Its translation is CASSQNLEDTQYF.

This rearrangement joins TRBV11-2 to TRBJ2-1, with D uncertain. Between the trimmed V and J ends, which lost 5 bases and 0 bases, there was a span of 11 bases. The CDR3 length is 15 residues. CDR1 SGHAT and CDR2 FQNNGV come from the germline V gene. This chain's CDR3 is CASSPKIDSYNEQFF. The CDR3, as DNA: TGTGCCAGCAGCCCGAAGATCGACTCCTACAATGAGCAGTTCTTC.

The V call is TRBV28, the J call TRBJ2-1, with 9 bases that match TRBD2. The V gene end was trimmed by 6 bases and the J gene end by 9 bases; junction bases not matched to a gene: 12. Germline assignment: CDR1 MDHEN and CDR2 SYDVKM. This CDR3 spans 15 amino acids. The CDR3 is CASSRSGTSTLEQFF. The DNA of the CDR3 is TGTGCCAGCAGCCGAAGTGGGACTAGCACCCTTGAGCAGTTCTTC.

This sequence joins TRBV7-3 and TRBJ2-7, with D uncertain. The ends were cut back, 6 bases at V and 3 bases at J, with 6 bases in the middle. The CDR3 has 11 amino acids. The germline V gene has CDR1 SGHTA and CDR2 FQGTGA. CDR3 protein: CASSSNYEQYF. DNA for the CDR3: TGTGCCAGCAGTTCGAACTACGAGCAGTACTTC.

The CDR3 here is CASSPRPRPPYEQYF. CDR3 DNA sequence: TGTGCCAGCAGCCCCCGTCCCCGGCCCCCCTACGAGCAGTACTTC. J is TRBJ2-7 and V is TRBV7-8; D is undetermined. Trimming stripped 5 bases from V and 2 bases from J, with 16 bases between. Germline V CDR1 and CDR2: SGHVS, FQNEAQ. This CDR3 contains 15 residues.

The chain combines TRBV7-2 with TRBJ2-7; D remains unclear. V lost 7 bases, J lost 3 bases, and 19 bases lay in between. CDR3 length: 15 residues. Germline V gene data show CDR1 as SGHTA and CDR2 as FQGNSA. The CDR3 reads CASTSDGQAYYEQYF. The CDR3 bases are TGTGCCAGCACCTCAGACGGGCAGGCATACTACGAGCAGTACTTC.